A single sample gave rise to the 11 T cell receptor beta chains below, sequenced in a study of T cell repertoires in cytomegalovirus infection. Their antigens remain unidentified. TCRdb re-called the reads through MiXCR, storing one row per CDR3 protein. The sample shows around 100,000 distinct CDR3 sequences, over 40% of them seen only once. The specimen was CD8+ T cells from cultured PBMCs, collected from culture after CMV antigen stimulation. The receptors stem from a human donor in good health (CMV status not recorded). Some clones in this sample may be carry-over from other donors' samples.

This clonotype came up many times. V usage is TRBV20-1 and J usage is TRBJ2-7, with D possibly TRBD1 on 5 matching bases. This CDR3 region has 14 residues. Trimming stripped 4 bases from V and 5 bases from J, with 18 bases between. Germline V gene lookup returns CDR1 DFQATT and CDR2 SNEGSKA (reference sequence). The CDR3 DNA reads as TGCAGTGCTAAAGATCAGGGAAGGTCCCACGAGCAGTACTTC. Its protein is CSAKDQGRSHEQYF.

The table lists this clonotype with a few counts. The rearrangement uses TRBV6-2 or TRBV6-3 and TRBJ2-1, with 9 nucleotides matching TRBD1. The V gene's germline CDR1 is MNHEY and CDR2 SVGEGT. V was clipped by 5 bases and J by 6 bases; unmatched bases: 8. This CDR3 has 15 amino acids. This CDR3 reads CASSPGTGSLNEQFF. In DNA, the CDR3 is TGTGCCAGCAGTCCCGGGACAGGGAGCCTCAATGAGCAGTTCTTC.

The V call is TRBV7-6, the J call TRBJ2-1; TRBD1 or TRBD2 may be the D gene (5 bases each). The CDR3 loop spans 16 amino acids. V was pared by 5 bases and J by 6 bases, with 20 bases between. Germline V gene data show CDR1 as SGHVS and CDR2 as FNYEAQ. CDR3 sequence reads: CASSPTRDQTPNEQFF. CDR3 coding DNA: TGTGCCAGCAGCCCAACCCGGGACCAAACGCCCAATGAGCAGTTCTTC.

This clonotype was observed at least ten times. This chain connects TRBV6-1 to TRBJ1-1, with 11 bases lining up with TRBD1. The V gene end was trimmed by 7 bases and the J gene end by 11 bases; junction bases not matched to a gene: 15. The CDR3 has 15 amino acids. Germline V CDR1 and CDR2: MNHNS, SASEGT. This CDR3 is CASTFAGTGGSVAFF. The CDR3 nucleotides read TGTGCCAGCACCTTCGCCGGGACAGGGGGTTCGGTTGCTTTCTTT.

The chain joins TRBV11-3 to TRBJ1-1; a possible D gene is TRBD1 (5 bases). The length of the CDR3 is 14 residues. The V gene lost 5 bases and the J gene lost 1 base, with 11 bases spanning the gap. The germline V gene has CDR1 SGHNT and CDR2 YENEEA. CDR3 in DNA: TGTGCCAGCAGCAGAGGGGCATCGAACACTGAAGCTTTCTTT. Translating gives CASSRGASNTEAFF.

The J gene is TRBJ1-5, the V gene TRBV4-1; D might be TRBD1 (5 bases). The V end lost 0 bases, the J end lost 5 bases, and 11 bases lay between the germline ends. CDR3 length equals 15 residues. The V gene's germline CDR1 is MGHRA and CDR2 YSYEKL. CDR3 loop: CASSQDRGSHQPQHF. CDR3 sequence (DNA): TGCGCCAGCAGCCAAGATCGGGGCAGTCATCAGCCCCAGCATTTT.

This sequence joins TRBV6-6 and TRBJ1-5; 7 nucleotides agree with TRBD1. The CDR3 loop spans 16 amino acids. V shed 6 bases and J 5 bases; nucleotides not matched to a gene: 13. Germline assignment: CDR1 MNHNY and CDR2 SVGAGI (reference sequence). For the CDR3, the DNA is TGTGCCAGCAGAACCCGAGGGACAGTCAGGGATCAGCCCCAGCATTTT. It yields the protein CASRTRGTVRDQPQHF.

This clonotype has more than one count but fewer than ten. The chain joins TRBV12-3 or TRBV12-4 to TRBJ2-1, with TRBD2 identical over 8 bases. The J segment lost 6 bases and the V segment lost 4 bases, leaving 14 bases of the junction unmatched. The CDR3 runs to 17 residues. CDR3 protein: CASSSGPLAGLSNEQFF. In DNA, the CDR3 is TGTGCCAGCAGTTCGGGGCCGCTAGCGGGTTTGTCCAATGAGCAGTTCTTC.

This clonotype has a handful of counts. J is TRBJ1-1 and V is TRBV27, with 7 bases identical to TRBD1. The CDR3 length is 14 residues. V lost 0 bases, J lost 3 bases, and 1 base stayed unmatched. Per germline, CDR1 MNHEY and CDR2 SMNVEV (reference sequence). In nucleotides, the CDR3 is TGTGCCAGCAGTTTATCCAGGGGGTACACTGAAGCTTTCTTT. It translates to CASSLSRGYTEAFF.

A word on this clonotype: The DNA is omitted, as the CDR3 cannot be located on it reliably, and the CDR3 follows TCRdb's listing. This sequence joins TRBV12-3 or TRBV12-4 and TRBJ1-1; the listed D gene, TRBD1, was not tested against the DNA. With termini counted, the CDR3 has 15 amino acids. The CDR3 is CASSSSTPWGTEAFF.

This clonotype has more than one count but fewer than ten. The V and J genes are TRBV7-9 and TRBJ1-1; D call uncertain. V lost 6 bases to trimming and J lost 3 bases, with 23 bases between them. There are 17 residues in the CDR3. Germline values: CDR1 SEHNR, CDR2 FQNEAQ (reference sequence). The CDR3 DNA reads TGTGCCAGCAGTTTAATTGCGGTGAGGGCTGGGGACACTGAAGCTTTCTTT. Its protein product is CASSLIAVRAGDTEAFF.